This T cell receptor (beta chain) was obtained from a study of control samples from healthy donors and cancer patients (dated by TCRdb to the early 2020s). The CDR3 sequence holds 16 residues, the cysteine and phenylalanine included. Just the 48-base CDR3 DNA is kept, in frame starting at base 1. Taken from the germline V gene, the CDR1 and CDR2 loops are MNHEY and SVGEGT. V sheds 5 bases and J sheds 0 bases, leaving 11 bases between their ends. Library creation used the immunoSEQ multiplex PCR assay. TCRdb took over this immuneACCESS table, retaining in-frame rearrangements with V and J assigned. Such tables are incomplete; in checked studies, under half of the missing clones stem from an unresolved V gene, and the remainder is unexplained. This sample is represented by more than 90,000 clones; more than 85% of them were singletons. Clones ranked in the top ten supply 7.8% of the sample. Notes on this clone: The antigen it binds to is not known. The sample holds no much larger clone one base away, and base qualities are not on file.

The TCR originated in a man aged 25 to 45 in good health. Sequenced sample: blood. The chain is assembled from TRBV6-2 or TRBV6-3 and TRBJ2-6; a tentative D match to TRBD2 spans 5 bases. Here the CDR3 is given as CASSPGAVSGANVLTF. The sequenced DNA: TGTGCCAGCAGTCCAGGAGCGGTCTCTGGGGCCAACGTCCTGACTTTC.